The 30 T cell receptor beta chains in this list originate from one sample, sequenced in a study of cytomegalovirus exposure and HLA in healthy donors. The primer mix had 60 Vbeta and 13 Jbeta primers. The repertoire was sequenced with immunoSEQ multiplex PCR; TCRdb's copy has only in-frame clones and lacks some. The table records about 200,000 clones, approximately 86% of them present only once. Material for sequencing was PBMCs. The origin of the receptors is a woman aged 25 to 39 in good health and CMV-seronegative.

The V gene is TRBV28, the J gene TRBJ1-2, with 7 bases that match TRBD1. Per germline, CDR1 MDHEN and CDR2 SYDVKM. The CDR3 consists of 15 residues. Trimming removed 1 base from V and 8 bases from J; junction bases left unmatched: 10. The CDR3, as DNA: TGTGCCAGCAGTTTATCGGCCAGGGGGACTGGGGGCTACACCTTC. It yields the protein CASSLSARGTGGYTF.

The chain has TRBV28 and TRBJ1-5; 7 bases match TRBD1. CDR1 and CDR2 (germline): MDHEN, SYDVKM. There are 14 residues in the CDR3. V dropped 2 bases and J dropped 9; count of bases not matched to a gene: 7. CDR3 loop: CASSLRQGGGPQHF. DNA of the CDR3: TGTGCCAGCAGTTTAAGACAGGGTGGAGGGCCCCAGCATTTT.

This clone was seen only once. The genes are TRBV5-1 and TRBJ2-7; no clear D gene. Germline V gene lookup returns CDR1 SGHRS and CDR2 YFSETQ. Trimming cost V 0 bases and J 6 bases, with 7 bases left between them. The CDR3 runs to 12 residues. The CDR3 bases are TGCGCCAGCAGCTTGGTACCCGGCGAGCAGTACTTC. Residues: CASSLVPGEQYF.

The gene calls are TRBV29-1 and TRBJ1-2, with D possibly matching TRBD1 (5 bases). Germline CDR1 is SQVTM and CDR2 is ANQGSEA. This CDR3 is built from 13 residues. Trimming took off 4 bases at V and 6 bases at J, with 15 bases between the two ends. CDR3 in DNA: TGCAGCGTTGGGCGCGGGGCTCTTGATGGCTACACCTTC. Amino acid sequence: CSVGRGALDGYTF.

The chain employs TRBV11-2 and TRBJ1-1, with 8 bases lining up with TRBD1. V lost 5 bases and J lost 0; bases outside the gene matches: 2. The CDR3 extends over 14 amino acids. The germline CDR1 and CDR2 sequences are SGHAT and FQNNGV. The CDR3 nucleotides are TGTGCCAGCAGCCCGGGACAGGTGAACACTGAAGCTTTCTTT. This sequence encodes CASSPGQVNTEAFF.

The chain is built from TRBV7-3 and TRBJ2-1; 10 bases are shared with TRBD1. V dropped 4 bases and J dropped 8; count of bases not matched to a gene: 14. The germline CDR1 and CDR2 sequences are SGHTA and FQGTGA. This CDR3 has 17 amino acids. CDR3 DNA sequence: TGTGCCAGCAGCTCCCGCGGACAGGGGGAAATTGTCTATGAGCAGTTCTTC. Protein: CASSSRGQGEIVYEQFF.

On this clone itself: One end of the junction fails to match germline, which may point to a read error. V and J are TRBV4-2 and TRBJ1-5; perhaps TRBD1 as D (6 bases). Per germline, CDR1 LGHNA and CDR2 YNFKEQ. The CDR3 is made up of 14 amino acids. The CDR3: CASSQGRGNRPQHF. The CDR3 region has the DNA TGTGCCAGCAGCCAAGGCAGGGGCAATCGGCCCCAGCATTTT.

V usage is TRBV5-6 and J usage is TRBJ1-2, with 9 bases lining up with TRBD1. Germline CDR1 SGHDT, CDR2 YYEEEE. This CDR3 region has 16 residues. With V trimmed by 3 bases and J by 3 bases, 9 bases remained unmatched. CDR3 coding DNA: TGTGCCAGCAGCTGGATGACGGGACAGGGAGACTATGGCTACACCTTC. This gives the protein CASSWMTGQGDYGYTF.

The chain combines TRBV6-5 with TRBJ2-1; 10 bases match TRBD2. The CDR3 contains 15 residues. Germline V gives CDR1 MNHEY, CDR2 SVGAGI. V trimming: 3 bases; J trimming: 2 bases; junction bases outside the gene matches: 1. CDR3 DNA: TGTGCCAGCAGTTATACTAGCGGGACCTACAATGAGCAGTTCTTC. It is translated as CASSYTSGTYNEQFF.

This clone was seen a handful of times. The chain employs TRBV5-6 and TRBJ2-7; 7 positions agree with TRBD1. CDR3 length equals 14 residues. From germline, CDR1 is SGHDT and CDR2 YYEEEE. After removal of 2 bases from V and 6 bases from J, the junction contained 8 bases not matched to a gene. For the CDR3, the DNA is TGTGCCAGCAGCTTTGTAGGGGGCCCAAGCGAGCAGTACTTC. This encodes CASSFVGGPSEQYF. The variable domain in full, completed from reference TRBV5-6 and TRBJ2-7, reads DAGVTQSPTHLIKTRGQQVTLRCSPKSGHDTVSWYQQALGQGPQFIFQYYEEEERQRGNFPDRFSGHQFPNYSSELNVNALLLGDSALYLCASSFVGGPSEQYFGPGTRLTVT.

This chain links TRBV5-1 with TRBJ2-3; D unclear. Trimming left V 0 bases short and J 2 bases short, with 7 bases between. The CDR3 sequence is 14 residues long. Germline values: CDR1 SGHRS, CDR2 YFSETQ. The CDR3 is CASSLDYFTDTQYF. As DNA, the CDR3 is TGCGCCAGCAGCTTGGACTACTTCACAGATACGCAGTATTTT.

V gene TRBV11-1 combines with J gene TRBJ2-1, with a tentative D call TRBD2 (7 bases). The CDR3 extends over 16 amino acids. V was clipped by 7 bases and J by 7 bases, with 23 bases between them. CDR1 SGHAT and CDR2 FQDESV come from the germline V gene (reference sequence). The CDR3 sequence is CASTWEGGSSGNEQFF. The CDR3 DNA reads as TGTGCCAGCACCTGGGAGGGGGGCTCGTCTGGGAATGAGCAGTTCTTC. Using reference TRBV11-1 and TRBJ2-1 for the parts outside the CDR3, the full variable domain is EAEVAQSPRYKITEKSQAVAFWCDPISGHATLYWYRQILGQGPELLVQFQDESVVDDSQLPKDRFSAERLKGVDSTLKIQPAELGDSAMYLCASTWEGGSSGNEQFFGPGTRLTVL.

The chain employs TRBV2 and TRBJ2-7; 8 nucleotides agree with TRBD2. The germline V gene has CDR1 SNHLY and CDR2 FYNNEI. This CDR3 contains 17 residues. Unmatched junction bases numbered 9, after V lost 1 base and J lost 1 base. This CDR3 reads CASSEGSSGFGSYEQYF. For the CDR3, the DNA is TGTGCCAGCAGTGAAGGTTCTAGCGGGTTCGGATCCTACGAGCAGTACTTC.

The gene calls are TRBV4-2 and TRBJ1-4; D perhaps matches TRBD1 (6 bases). The CDR3 is 16 residues long. V shed 0 bases and J shed 6 bases, with 14 bases lying between them. Looked up from germline, CDR1 is LGHNA and CDR2 is YNFKEQ. DNA for the CDR3: TGTGCCAGCAGCCAAGATCGGGGGGCCGGGGATGAAAAACTGTTTTTT. Translating gives CASSQDRGAGDEKLFF.

The V gene is TRBV4-2, the J gene TRBJ1-1; D is perhaps TRBD1 (6 bases). Germline V gives CDR1 LGHNA, CDR2 YNFKEQ. The CDR3 has 16 residues. Trimming pared 3 bases from V and 0 bases from J, leaving 14 bases between. The CDR3 is CASSQTRQVLNTEAFF. CDR3 nucleotides: TGTGCCAGCAGCCAGACAAGACAGGTACTGAACACTGAAGCTTTCTTT.

This clone appeared once. V gene TRBV6-6 combines with J gene TRBJ2-5, with D unclear. The germline V gene has CDR1 MNHNY and CDR2 SVGAGI (reference sequence). This CDR3 is built from 12 residues. Trimming left V 6 bases short and J 11 bases short, with 16 bases between. Here the CDR3 reads CASRVTIVEQYF. CDR3 DNA sequence: TGTGCCAGCAGAGTTACTATAGTGGAGCAGTACTTC.

This clone was picked up a small number of times. Other DNA sequences from this sample encode an identical CDR3 as well. The chain links TRBV5-4 to TRBJ2-5; a possible D gene is TRBD2 (5 bases). CDR1 SGHNT and CDR2 YYREEE come from the germline V gene (reference sequence). The ends were cut back, 4 bases at V and 1 base at J, with 11 bases in the middle. The CDR3 extends over 14 amino acids. CDR3 in amino acids: CASSLVGSQETQYF. CDR3 in DNA: TGTGCCAGCAGCCTGGTTGGGAGCCAAGAGACCCAGTACTTC.

This clone turned up a few times. V and J are TRBV5-5 and TRBJ2-5; D not certain. Trimming took 0 bases from V and 0 from J, leaving 21 bases between them. The CDR3 length is 19 residues. Germline lookup yields CDR1 SGHKS and CDR2 YYEKEE (reference sequence). The CDR3 here is CASSLGSEQLKPNQETQYF. CDR3 bases: TGTGCCAGCAGCTTGGGATCCGAACAGCTTAAACCGAACCAAGAGACCCAGTACTTC. Full variable domain (outside the CDR3, taken from reference TRBV5-5 and TRBJ2-5): DAGVTQSPTHLIKTRGQQVTLRCSPISGHKSVSWYQQVLGQGPQFIFQYYEKEERGRGNFPDRFSARQFPNYSSELNVNALLLGDSALYLCASSLGSEQLKPNQETQYFGPGTRLLVL.

The chain uses TRBV5-1 and TRBJ2-5; 10 bases are shared with TRBD2. Trimming removed 2 bases from V and 3 bases from J; junction bases left unmatched: 4. The germline V gene has CDR1 SGHRS and CDR2 YFSETQ. The length of the CDR3 is 15 residues. The CDR3 DNA reads TGCGCCAGCAGCTTCGGACTAGCGGATGAAGAGACCCAGTACTTC. This translates into CASSFGLADEETQYF.

This clone was observed a single time. The genes are TRBV19 and TRBJ1-1; 9 nucleotides match TRBD1. Germline assignment: CDR1 LNHDA and CDR2 SQIVND (reference sequence). The ends lost 7 bases at V and 5 bases at J; junction bases unmatched: 8. CDR3 size: 14 residues. CDR3 sequence reads: CASNEGQGWTEAFF. The DNA of the CDR3 is TGTGCCAGTAATGAAGGACAGGGGTGGACTGAAGCTTTCTTT.

The J gene is TRBJ2-7, the V gene TRBV29-1; 7 bases align to TRBD2. CDR3 length: 14 amino acids. Trimming at V came to 4 bases and at J to 0 bases, leaving 6 bases not matched to a gene. CDR1 is SQVTM, CDR2 ANQGSEA, per germline. CDR3 nucleotides: TGCAGCGTTGGGGGGGGAGGGAGCTCCTACGAGCAGTACTTC. Its translation: CSVGGGGSSYEQYF.

The chain links TRBV29-1 to TRBJ1-1; D unresolved. This CDR3 is 14 amino acids long. V was trimmed by 5 bases and J by 0 bases, leaving 13 bases between them. The germline V gene has CDR1 SQVTM and CDR2 ANQGSEA. CDR3 in DNA: TGCAGCGTTAATAAGCCGCCGATGAACACTGAAGCTTTCTTT. Translating it yields CSVNKPPMNTEAFF.

This chain uses TRBV5-1 with TRBJ2-7; no clear D. V was clipped by 1 base and J by 3 bases, with 8 bases between them. Germline values: CDR1 SGHRS, CDR2 YFSETQ. The CDR3 totals 13 residues. CDR3 nucleotide sequence: TGCGCCAGCAGCTTGACACCCCTCTACGAGCAGTACTTC. Protein: CASSLTPLYEQYF.

V and J are TRBV6-1 and TRBJ2-7, with 7 positions matching TRBD1. Trimming cost V 4 bases and J 3 bases; bases outside gene matches: 3. Germline lookup yields CDR1 MNHNS and CDR2 SASEGT. This CDR3 spans 13 amino acids. The CDR3 DNA reads as TGTGCCAGCAGTGCGGGACAGTTCTACGAGCAGTACTTC. Amino acid sequence: CASSAGQFYEQYF.

CDR3 in amino acids: CASSPPGLATTDTQYF. CDR3 in DNA: TGTGCCAGCAGCCCCCCTGGACTAGCGACCACAGATACGCAGTATTTT. This chain joins TRBV11-2 and TRBJ2-3, with 9 bases that match TRBD2. The CDR3 runs to 16 residues. J was trimmed by 2 bases and V by 5 bases; bases with no gene match: 8. The V gene's germline CDR1 is SGHAT and CDR2 FQNNGV.

This clone occurred a few times. The CDR3 loop is CASTPRRGALIGELFF. In DNA form, the CDR3 reads TGTGCCAGTACCCCGAGGCGGGGGGCGCTAATCGGGGAGCTGTTTTTT. V and J are TRBV19 and TRBJ2-2; TRBD2 matches 8 bases. Per the germline V gene, CDR1 is LNHDA and CDR2 is SQIVND (reference sequence). V shed 7 bases, J shed 7 bases, and the junction held 14 bases outside the gene matches. This CDR3 spans 16 amino acids.

The V gene is TRBV4-1, the J gene TRBJ1-4; weak D call: TRBD1 (6 bases). The CDR3 totals 15 residues. V shed 0 bases and J shed 12 bases, with 17 bases lying between them. From germline, CDR1 is MGHRA and CDR2 YSYEKL. CDR3: CASSQDKQGVMQLFF. In DNA form, the CDR3 reads TGCGCCAGCAGCCAAGATAAACAGGGAGTGATGCAACTGTTTTTT.

This chain links TRBV19 with TRBJ1-2, with TRBD1 identical over 11 bases. From germline, CDR1 is LNHDA and CDR2 SQIVND (reference sequence). V dropped 7 bases and J dropped 1; count of bases not matched to a gene: 5. The CDR3 runs to 15 residues. This CDR3 reads CASTLDRGLNYGYTF. In nucleotides, the CDR3 is TGTGCCAGTACCTTGGACAGGGGGCTTAACTATGGCTACACCTTC. Based on the CDR3 plus reference TRBV19 and TRBJ1-2, the full variable domain is DGGITQSPKYLFRKEGQNVTLSCEQNLNHDAMYWYRQDPGQGLRLIYYSQIVNDFQKGDIAEGYSVSREKKESFPLTVTSAQKNPTAFYLCASTLDRGLNYGYTFGSGTRLTVV.

With respect to this clone: This CDR3 is also generated by other DNA sequences in the sample. V is TRBV2 and J is TRBJ1-1; 11 bases align to TRBD1. With 6 bases clipped from V and 5 bases from J, the junction kept 2 bases outside the gene matches. CDR1 is SNHLY and CDR2 is FYNNEI in the germline V gene. The CDR3 length is 13 residues. In DNA form, the CDR3 reads TGTGCCAGCAGCGGACAGGGGGCAACTGAAGCTTTCTTT. It encodes CASSGQGATEAFF.

The chain employs TRBV7-9 and TRBJ2-2, with a weak D call TRBD1 (5 bases). V lost 8 bases and J 0 bases, leaving 16 bases between the germline ends. CDR3 length equals 16 residues. The V gene's germline CDR1 is SEHNR and CDR2 FQNEAQ (reference sequence). The CDR3, as DNA: TGTGCCAGCGAGTTAACCGTCAGGGCGAACACCGGGGAGCTGTTTTTT. This sequence encodes CASELTVRANTGELFF.